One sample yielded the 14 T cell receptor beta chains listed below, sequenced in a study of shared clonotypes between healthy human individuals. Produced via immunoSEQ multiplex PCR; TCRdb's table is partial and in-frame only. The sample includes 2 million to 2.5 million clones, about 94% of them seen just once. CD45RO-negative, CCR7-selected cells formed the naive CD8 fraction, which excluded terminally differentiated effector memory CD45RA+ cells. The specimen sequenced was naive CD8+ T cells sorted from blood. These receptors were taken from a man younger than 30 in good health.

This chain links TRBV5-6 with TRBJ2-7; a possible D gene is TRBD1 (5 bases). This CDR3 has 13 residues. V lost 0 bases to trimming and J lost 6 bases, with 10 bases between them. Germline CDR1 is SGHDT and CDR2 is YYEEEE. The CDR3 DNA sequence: TGTGCCAGCAGCTTGGGAATGACAGTCGAGCAGTACTTC. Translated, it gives CASSLGMTVEQYF.

CDR3 sequence reads: CASSIGGLPGMEQFF. DNA for the CDR3: TGTGCCAGTAGTATAGGGGGACTACCCGGCATGGAGCAGTTCTTC. The V and J genes are TRBV19 and TRBJ2-1; TRBD2 matches 7 bases. After removal of 1 base from V and 10 bases from J, the junction contained 10 bases not matched to a gene. The CDR3 loop spans 15 amino acids. Germline CDR1 and CDR2: LNHDA and SQIVND (reference sequence).

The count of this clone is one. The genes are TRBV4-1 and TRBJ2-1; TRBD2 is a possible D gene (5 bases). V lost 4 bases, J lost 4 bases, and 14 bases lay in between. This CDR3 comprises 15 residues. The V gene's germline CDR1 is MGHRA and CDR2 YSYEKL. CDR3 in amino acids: CASSPRGGPYNEQFF. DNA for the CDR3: TGCGCCAGCAGCCCCCGTGGAGGTCCGTACAATGAGCAGTTCTTC.

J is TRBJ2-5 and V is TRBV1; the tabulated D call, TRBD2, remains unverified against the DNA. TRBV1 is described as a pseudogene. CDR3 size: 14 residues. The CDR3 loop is CTSSQDPKEETQYF. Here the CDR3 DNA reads TGCACCAGCAGCCAAGACCCAAAGGAGGAGACCCAGTACTTC.

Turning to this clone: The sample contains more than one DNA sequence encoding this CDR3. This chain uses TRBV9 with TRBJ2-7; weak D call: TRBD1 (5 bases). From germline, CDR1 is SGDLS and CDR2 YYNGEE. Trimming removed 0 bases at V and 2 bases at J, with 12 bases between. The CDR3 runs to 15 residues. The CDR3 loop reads CASSVGQGRTYEQYF. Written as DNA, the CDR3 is TGTGCCAGCAGCGTAGGGCAGGGTCGTACCTACGAGCAGTACTTC.

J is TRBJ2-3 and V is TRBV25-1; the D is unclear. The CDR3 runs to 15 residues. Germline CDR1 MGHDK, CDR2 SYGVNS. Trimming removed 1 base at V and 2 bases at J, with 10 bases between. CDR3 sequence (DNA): TGTGCCAGCAGTGAATTTTCCGTGGTCACAGATACGCAGTATTTT. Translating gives CASSEFSVVTDTQYF.

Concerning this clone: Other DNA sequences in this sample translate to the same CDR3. The CDR3 DNA reads as TGCAGCGTAGGGACAGGGTCCTACGAGCAGTACTTC. Translated: CSVGTGSYEQYF. The chain recombines TRBV29-1 with TRBJ2-7, with 9 bases fitting TRBD1. This CDR3 is 12 amino acids long. Germline V CDR1 and CDR2: SQVTM, ANQGSEA. V lost 6 bases and J lost 1; bases outside the gene matches: 1.

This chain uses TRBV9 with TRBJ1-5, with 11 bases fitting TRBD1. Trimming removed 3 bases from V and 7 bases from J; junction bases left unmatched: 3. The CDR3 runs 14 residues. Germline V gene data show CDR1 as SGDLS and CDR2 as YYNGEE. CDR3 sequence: CASSGGTGGQPQHF. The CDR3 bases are TGTGCCAGCAGCGGAGGGACAGGGGGGCAGCCCCAGCATTTT.

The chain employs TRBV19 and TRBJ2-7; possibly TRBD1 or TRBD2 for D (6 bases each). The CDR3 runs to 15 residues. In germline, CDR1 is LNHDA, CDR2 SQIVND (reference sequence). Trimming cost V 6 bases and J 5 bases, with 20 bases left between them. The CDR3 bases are TGTGCCAGTAGCCCAAGGGGGGCCCTAAAGCACGAGCAGTACTTC. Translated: CASSPRGALKHEQYF.

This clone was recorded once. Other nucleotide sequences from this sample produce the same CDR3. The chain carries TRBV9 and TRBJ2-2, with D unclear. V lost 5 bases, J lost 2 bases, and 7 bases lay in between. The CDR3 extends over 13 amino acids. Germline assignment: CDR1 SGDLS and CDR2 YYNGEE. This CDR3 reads CASRSGNTGELFF. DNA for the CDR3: TGTGCCAGCAGGTCAGGTAACACCGGGGAGCTGTTTTTT.

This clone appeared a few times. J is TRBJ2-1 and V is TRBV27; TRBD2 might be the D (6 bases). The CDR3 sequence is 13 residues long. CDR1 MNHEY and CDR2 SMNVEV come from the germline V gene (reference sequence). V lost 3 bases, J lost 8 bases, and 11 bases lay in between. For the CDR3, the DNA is TGTGCCAGCAGTTTTGTCGGGAGTGATGAGCAGTTCTTC. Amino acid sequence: CASSFVGSDEQFF.

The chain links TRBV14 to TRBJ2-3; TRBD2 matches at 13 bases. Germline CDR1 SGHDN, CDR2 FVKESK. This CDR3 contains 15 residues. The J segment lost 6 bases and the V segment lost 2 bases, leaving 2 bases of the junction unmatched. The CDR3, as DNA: TGTGCCAGCAGCCAAACGACTAGCGGGAGGGATACGCAGTATTTT. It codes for CASSQTTSGRDTQYF. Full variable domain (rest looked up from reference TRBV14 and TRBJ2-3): EAGVTQFPSHSVIEKGQTVTLRCDPISGHDNLYWYRRVMGKEIKFLLHFVKESKQDESGMPNNRFLAERTGGTYSTLKVQPAELEDSGVYFCASSQTTSGRDTQYFGPGTRLTVL.

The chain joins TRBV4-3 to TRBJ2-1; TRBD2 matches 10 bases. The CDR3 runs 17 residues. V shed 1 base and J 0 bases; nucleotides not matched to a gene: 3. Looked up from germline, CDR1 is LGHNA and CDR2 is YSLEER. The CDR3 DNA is TGCGCCAGCAGCCAAGGCCAGCGGGAGGGCTCCTACAATGAGCAGTTCTTC. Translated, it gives CASSQGQREGSYNEQFF.

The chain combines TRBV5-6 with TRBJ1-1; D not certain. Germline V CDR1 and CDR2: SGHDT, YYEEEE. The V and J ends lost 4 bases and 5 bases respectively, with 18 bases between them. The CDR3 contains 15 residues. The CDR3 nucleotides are TGTGCCAGCAGCCCTCCACCACGGATGGGGACTGAAGCTTTCTTT. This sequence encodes CASSPPPRMGTEAFF.